This is a list of T cell receptor beta chains from one sample in a study of identifying expanded T cells in peripheral blood. Libraries were prepared by immunoSEQ multiplex PCR; TCRdb keeps only in-frame clonotypes and omits some of them. The sample yields about 110,000 clones, 85% to 90% seen once. The sequenced material came from blood. These receptors all come from a person aged 18 to 70 in good health. The CDR3 runs from the conserved cysteine through the conserved F or W. Clone size appears in some rows only: once, few, many, or a class for an expanded clone.

J,size,V,CDR3
TRBJ2-3,-,TRBV2,CASTPGGSVADTQYF
TRBJ1-3,-,TRBV7-2,CASSLDFGGTGGNTIYF
TRBJ2-5,-,TRBV5-4,CASSPKSWVNQETRYF
TRBJ2-1,-,TRBV9,CASFFIRGLTSSYNEQFF
TRBJ1-1,-,TRBV11-2,CASTLNRGAEAFF
TRBJ1-1,-,TRBV13,CASSLVFRDSLNTEAFF
TRBJ2-1,-,TRBV5-1,CASSLALAGGNEQFF
TRBJ2-3,-,TRBV7-2,CASGGQGADTQYF
TRBJ1-6,once,TRBV15,CATSPGGAVGSSPLHF
TRBJ1-4,-,TRBV18,CASSPTDRLVGYEKLFF
TRBJ2-5,-,TRBV6-6,CASSYGAGWGETQYF
TRBJ2-3,few,TRBV7-8,CASSSQGEADTQYF
TRBJ2-5,-,TRBV4-1,CASSQVSSTTRLGRETQYF
TRBJ1-1,-,TRBV7-6,CASRRGTNTEAFF